The clone carrying this T cell receptor beta chain came up many times. The antigen is undetermined. This sample stems from a study of Graves' ophthalmopathy and Graves' hyperthyroidism. The length of the CDR3 is 17 residues. The V segment lost 0 bases and the J segment 5 bases; nucleotides outside the gene matches: 11. The germline V gene encodes CDR1 ENHRY and CDR2 SYGVKD. Study-level results: For separating ophthalmopathy from stable hyperthyroidism, a 13-signature model gave 85% to 90% sensitivity and roughly 83% specificity.

RNA transcripts were the source from which TCR beta CDR3 regions were amplified. The workflow started with a first-round RT-PCR run with HTBI primers and then moved on to a second-round multiplex PCR. TCRdb called the multiplex PCR reads again in MiXCR, with one record for every CDR3 protein. Of 170,000 or so distinct CDR3 sequences in the sample, approximately 40% were seen once. The chain couples TRBV10-3 to TRBJ2-5, with 8 bases lining up with TRBD1. The origin of this receptor is a man younger than 40 with Graves' ophthalmopathy. The sequenced sample was peripheral blood. The CDR3 reads CAISESPGQGDGETQYF. The CDR3, as DNA: TGTGCCATCAGTGAGTCGCCCGGACAGGGCGATGGGGAGACCCAGTACTTC.